The T cell receptor (beta chain) under discussion was sequenced for a study of cytomegalovirus exposure and HLA in healthy donors. Study-level findings and limits: Associated with HLA alleles at 0.05 false discovery rate in a later analysis were 16,951 TCR beta sequences. A later analysis, which compared TCR beta chains of equal frequency, found the HLA-associated ones more clonally expanded.

This clone was observed a handful of times. Its antigen is as yet unknown. The ends were cut back, 3 bases at V and 6 bases at J, with 8 bases in the middle. This CDR3 is built from 12 residues. Germline CDR1 and CDR2: SNHLY and FYNNEI. PCR involved 60 Vbeta and 13 Jbeta primers. Data came from immunoSEQ multiplex PCR; TCRdb stores just in-frame clones and leaves some out. Among 150,000 to 200,000 clones listed, roughly 84% were seen once. This TCR was sampled from a boy between 10 and 17 years old in good health and CMV-seronegative. The chain is built from TRBV2 and TRBJ1-2; D uncertain. The source material was PBMCs. CDR3 in amino acids: CASSDEGDGYTF. The DNA for the CDR3 is TGTGCCAGCAGTGACGAGGGAGATGGCTACACCTTC.